Presented here are 20 T cell receptor beta chains from one specimen sequenced in a study of blood T cell repertoires in COVID-19. The protocol was immunoSEQ multiplex PCR, while the TCRdb copy is restricted to in-frame clones and leaves out a portion. Found here are 99,000 or so clones, 84% of them singletons; the top ten hold less than 2%. The sequencing input was peripheral blood. The source is a man aged 65-85 years with active or convalescent COVID-19.

The chain recombines TRBV1 with TRBJ2-5; the table assigns TRBD2, which was not confirmed against the DNA. TRBV1 is classified as a pseudogene. The CDR3 totals 13 residues. DNA for the CDR3: TGCACCAGCAGCCAGGGACTAGTAGAGACCCAGTACTTC. Encoded protein: CTSSQGLVETQYF.

This chain connects TRBV12-3 or TRBV12-4 to TRBJ2-1, with unresolved D. The CDR3 sequence is 13 residues long. Trimming took 1 base from V and 4 from J, leaving 5 bases between them. CDR3 nucleotide sequence: TGTGCCAGCAGTTTAGAACTGTACAATGAGCAGTTCTTC. Translation: CASSLELYNEQFF.

The rearrangement links TRBV28 to TRBJ2-7; D possibly corresponds to TRBD2 (5 bases). The germline V gene encodes CDR1 MDHEN and CDR2 SYDVKM. The CDR3 is 15 amino acids. Trimming took 5 bases from V and 5 from J, leaving 19 bases between them. In DNA form, the CDR3 reads TGTGCCAGCAGTCTCCACGATATAGTGGGAGACGAGCAGTACTTC. This codes for CASSLHDIVGDEQYF.

The chain links TRBV5-1 to TRBJ1-2, with D perhaps TRBD1 (6 bases). The CDR3 is 18 residues long. Trimming stripped 0 bases from V and 2 bases from J, with 20 bases between. Germline loops: CDR1 SGHRS, CDR2 YFSETQ. The CDR3 sequence: CASSLAGGQGFSNYGYTF. In nucleotides, the CDR3 is TGCGCCAGCAGCTTGGCGGGGGGGCAGGGATTCTCCAACTATGGCTACACCTTC.

This chain joins TRBV10-3 and TRBJ1-1; 8 bases match TRBD1. Germline CDR1 and CDR2: ENHRY and SYGVKD. The CDR3 runs 14 residues. J lost 5 bases, V lost 3 bases, and 5 bases had no gene match. The CDR3: CAISEPGQGTEAFF. In nucleotides, the CDR3 is TGTGCCATCAGTGAACCCGGACAGGGAACTGAAGCTTTCTTT.

The sample holds one count of this clone. This chain joins TRBV19 and TRBJ1-5, with 7 bases fitting TRBD1. This CDR3 comprises 15 residues. The germline gives CDR1 LNHDA, CDR2 SQIVND (reference sequence). The J segment lost 6 bases and the V segment lost 1 base, leaving 6 bases of the junction unmatched. CDR3 nucleotide sequence: TGTGCCAGTAGTATAGGGGACAGACCACTTCAGCCCCAGCATTTT. This translates into CASSIGDRPLQPQHF. The variable domain in full, with the rest retrieved from reference TRBV19 and TRBJ1-5, is DGGITQSPKYLFRKEGQNVTLSCEQNLNHDAMYWYRQDPGQGLRLIYYSQIVNDFQKGDIAEGYSVSREKKESFPLTVTSAQKNPTAFYLCASSIGDRPLQPQHFGDGTRLSIL.

V usage is TRBV5-4 and J usage is TRBJ2-2; tentatively, D is TRBD1 (5 bases). Trimming cost V 4 bases and J 2 bases, with 9 bases left between them. CDR1 is SGHNT and CDR2 is YYREEE in the germline V gene (reference sequence). The CDR3 spans 14 residues. DNA of the CDR3: TGTGCCAGCAGCAATCAGGGAAACACCGGGGAGCTGTTTTTT. Translating it yields CASSNQGNTGELFF.

The chain is built from TRBV5-1 and TRBJ1-4; D is unclear. V lost 0 bases and J lost 5, with 8 bases in between. Germline V gene data show CDR1 as SGHRS and CDR2 as YFSETQ. This CDR3 has 14 amino acids. CDR3 DNA sequence: TGCGCCAGCAGCTTGGAGCGTCCGAATGAAAAACTGTTTTTT. Protein product: CASSLERPNEKLFF.

CDR3 amino acids: CASRRADTQYF. The DNA of the CDR3 is TGTGCCAGTAGGCGGGCAGATACGCAGTATTTT. V and J are TRBV19 and TRBJ2-3, with a weak D call TRBD2 (5 bases). Germline V gene data show CDR1 as LNHDA and CDR2 as SQIVND (reference sequence). The CDR3 consists of 11 residues. The ends were cut back, 6 bases at V and 4 bases at J, with 5 bases in the middle.

CDR3 nucleotides: TGTGCCAGCAGTGATAGCGGAGCCAAGGACTACAATGAGCAGTTCTTC. Protein sequence: CASSDSGAKDYNEQFF. The chain has TRBV28 and TRBJ2-1, with D possibly being TRBD2 (6 bases). Germline-derived CDR1 and CDR2 are MDHEN and SYDVKM. The CDR3 contains 16 residues. The V and J ends lost 5 bases and 3 bases respectively, with 17 bases between them.

V and J are TRBV5-5 and TRBJ2-5; possible D gene TRBD1, 5 bases. Between the trimmed V and J ends, which lost 0 bases and 5 bases, there was a span of 11 bases. The germline V gene has CDR1 SGHKS and CDR2 YYEKEE (reference sequence). The CDR3 runs to 14 residues. For the CDR3, the DNA is TGTGCCAGCAGCTTGGCGCAGGGAAGGGAGACCCAGTACTTC. Translated: CASSLAQGRETQYF. The complete variable domain, with remaining parts taken from reference TRBV5-5 and TRBJ2-5, reads DAGVTQSPTHLIKTRGQQVTLRCSPISGHKSVSWYQQVLGQGPQFIFQYYEKEERGRGNFPDRFSARQFPNYSSELNVNALLLGDSALYLCASSLAQGRETQYFGPGTRLLVL.

V gene TRBV11-2 combines with J gene TRBJ1-2, with 7 bases lining up with TRBD1. Germline CDR1 and CDR2: SGHAT and FQNNGV. The CDR3 has 17 amino acids. V trimming: 1 base; J trimming: 3 bases; junction bases outside the gene matches: 11. The CDR3 sequence is CASSLGIPGQPYYGYTF. The CDR3 DNA sequence: TGTGCCAGCAGCTTAGGGATACCGGGACAGCCTTACTATGGCTACACCTTC.

The chain uses TRBV7-3 and TRBJ2-2, with no clear D. V lost 4 bases to trimming and J lost 4 bases, with 7 bases between them. Germline CDR1 and CDR2: SGHTA and FQGTGA. The CDR3 totals 13 residues. The CDR3 protein is CASSSRLTGELFF. CDR3 DNA sequence: TGTGCCAGCAGCTCGCGACTCACCGGGGAGCTGTTTTTT.

This chain uses TRBV18 with TRBJ2-1, with 9 bases matching TRBD1. The CDR3 is 15 amino acids. Losses at the gene ends were 5 bases for V and 7 bases for J; bases not matched to a gene: 9. Germline CDR1 reads KGHSH; CDR2 reads LQKENI. The CDR3 loop reads CASSARTGEVNEQFF. For the CDR3, the DNA is TGTGCCAGCTCAGCCCGGACAGGGGAGGTAAATGAGCAGTTCTTC.

The genes are TRBV1 and TRBJ2-2; no DNA check was done on the table's D call, TRBD1. TRBV1 is noted as a pseudogene. This CDR3 region has 14 residues. The CDR3 bases are TGCACCAGCAGTAGGGGGCGGGCCACCGGGGAGCTGTTTTTT. It is translated as CTSSRGRATGELFF.

The chain has TRBV19 and TRBJ1-6; D ambiguous. The germline gives CDR1 LNHDA, CDR2 SQIVND (reference sequence). With 3 bases removed from V and 10 bases from J, the gap between germline ends came to 7 bases. The CDR3 is made up of 12 amino acids. The DNA of the CDR3 is TGTGCCAGTAGTATGAGGGAGTCACCCCTCCACTTT. Translating gives CASSMRESPLHF.

V is TRBV6-6 and J is TRBJ1-6; 7 bases line up with TRBD1. Germline V gene data show CDR1 as MNHNY and CDR2 as SVGAGI (reference sequence). Trimming removed 5 bases from V and 0 bases from J; junction bases left unmatched: 4. The CDR3 runs 16 residues. In DNA, the CDR3 is TGTGCCAGCAGTCGAGGGGGCAGCTCCTATAATTCACCCCTCCACTTT. This gives the protein CASSRGGSSYNSPLHF.

The CDR3 DNA reads TGCGCCAGCAGCCCGGACATAGCCACAGATACGCAGTATTTT. This sequence encodes CASSPDIATDTQYF. The chain couples TRBV5-1 to TRBJ2-3, with D tentatively TRBD1 (5 bases). Germline loops: CDR1 SGHRS, CDR2 YFSETQ. CDR3 length: 14 residues. Deletions cut 4 bases from V and 2 bases from J, with 11 bases between.

This clone has only one observation. The J gene is TRBJ2-5, the V gene TRBV10-3; TRBD1 matches at 12 bases. V dropped 0 bases and J dropped 5; count of bases not matched to a gene: 4. Germline V gene lookup returns CDR1 ENHRY and CDR2 SYGVKD. The CDR3 sequence is 16 residues long. CDR3 sequence reads: CAISESGTGGEETQYF. Here the CDR3 DNA reads TGTGCCATCAGTGAGTCCGGGACAGGGGGCGAGGAGACCCAGTACTTC.

The chain couples TRBV6-1 to TRBJ2-6, with D possibly being TRBD2 (5 bases). Trimming pared 4 bases from V and 0 bases from J, leaving 13 bases between. The CDR3 totals 17 residues. CDR1 is MNHNS and CDR2 is SASEGT in the germline V gene. The CDR3 nucleotides are TGTGCCAGCAGTGGTCCGTTCGGGGTCTCTGGGGCCAACGTCCTGACTTTC. Its translation: CASSGPFGVSGANVLTF.